The 9 T cell receptor beta chains below were found in one sample sequenced in a study of T-cell reconstitution after alpha-beta-depleted transplantation in children (TCRdb year 2016). Libraries were prepared through PCR. Sequencing relied on an Illumina HiSeq 2500. TCR library preparation used molecular barcoding, with unique molecular identifiers applied to normalize quantification of the TCRbeta repertoire. TCRdb passed the public sequencing reads through fastp at Q25 and MiXCR, retaining productive beta sequences. Each CDR3 protein appears once, grouped with its most common genes and DNA. This sample gives approximately 99,000 distinct CDR3 sequences in total; approximately 6.4% of them show up just once. 20% to 25% of the sample goes to the ten largest clones. Sample treatment or condition, as interpreted from the label and publication: allogeneic hematopoietic cell transplantation with graft depleted of TCRalphabeta T cells and CD19 B cells.

The input for sequencing was PBMCs, mostly from graft donor cells, taken 360 days after TCRalphabeta/CD19-depleted stem cell transplant. The source of these receptors is a male patient aged 2 to 9 who had a stem cell transplant for acute lymphoblastic leukemia, so the T cells may come from the graft donor.

This clonotype was picked up a small number of times. The chain employs TRBV20-1 and TRBJ1-1; D ambiguous. CDR1 DFQATT and CDR2 SNEGSKA come from the germline V gene (reference sequence). The CDR3 runs 13 residues. V was cut by 3 bases and J by 1 base, with 9 bases left in between. CDR3 coding DNA: TGCAGTGCTAGGGACCGAGGGAACACTGAAGCTTTCTTT. Protein product: CSARDRGNTEAFF.

Many counts were recorded for this clonotype. The chain couples TRBV10-3 to TRBJ2-3; D might be TRBD2 (7 bases). V dropped 0 bases and J dropped 4 bases, with 11 bases sitting between them. The germline V gene has CDR1 ENHRY and CDR2 SYGVKD. The CDR3 is 15 residues long. The CDR3 here is CAISESRGAPDTQYF. The CDR3 DNA is TGTGCCATCAGTGAGTCCCGGGGGGCCCCAGATACGCAGTATTTT.

There are many counts of this clonotype. J is TRBJ2-1 and V is TRBV7-9; D possibly uses TRBD1 or TRBD2 (6 bases each). V dropped 8 bases and J dropped 4 bases, with 15 bases sitting between them. Germline CDR1 SEHNR, CDR2 FQNEAQ (reference sequence). This CDR3 has 14 residues. The CDR3 bases are TGTGCCAGCCTACAGGGAGGTTTGTACAATGAGCAGTTCTTC. Its translation is CASLQGGLYNEQFF.

This clonotype has a handful of counts. The V call is TRBV10-3, the J call TRBJ2-2, with TRBD1 matching 8 bases. The CDR3 consists of 16 residues. Trimming removed 6 bases from V and 0 bases from J; junction bases left unmatched: 6. Per the germline V gene, CDR1 is ENHRY and CDR2 is SYGVKD. This CDR3 reads CAIRNTGGPNTGELFF. CDR3 sequence (DNA): TGTGCCATCAGGAACACAGGGGGGCCGAACACCGGGGAGCTGTTTTTT.

This clonotype was seen a few times. The chain has TRBV12-3 or TRBV12-4 and TRBJ1-5, with D unresolved. Trimming stripped 7 bases from V and 0 bases from J, with 13 bases between. The length of the CDR3 is 15 residues. In DNA, the CDR3 is TGTGCCAGCACTCGGGAGGGCCATAGCAATCAGCCCCAGCATTTT. It yields the protein CASTREGHSNQPQHF.

The table lists this clonotype with many counts. CDR3 protein: CASSQDSPLTSGGIEQYF. The CDR3 DNA follows: TGCGCCAGCAGCCAAGATTCCCCTCTAACTAGCGGGGGGATCGAGCAGTACTTC. V is TRBV4-3 and J is TRBJ2-7; 12 nucleotides align to TRBD2. This CDR3 has 18 amino acids. V lost 0 bases, J lost 6 bases, and 12 bases stayed unmatched. The germline V gene has CDR1 LGHNA and CDR2 YSLEER.

This clonotype showed up many times. The chain carries TRBV27 and TRBJ2-7; TRBD1 matches 10 bases. Germline loops: CDR1 MNHEY, CDR2 SMNVEV (reference sequence). This CDR3 has 14 residues. The ends lost 5 bases at V and 7 bases at J; junction bases unmatched: 8. The CDR3 is CASSTGTGVKEQYF. The CDR3 nucleotides are TGTGCCAGCAGTACCGGGACAGGGGTTAAAGAGCAGTACTTC.

This clonotype came up many times. The rearrangement links TRBV7-9 to TRBJ2-5; D is ambiguous. Trimming took 2 bases from V and 4 from J, leaving 11 bases between them. The CDR3 loop spans 14 amino acids. Germline CDR1 SEHNR, CDR2 FQNEAQ (reference sequence). The CDR3 here is CASSLPTVLETQYF. CDR3 DNA: TGTGCCAGCAGCTTACCCACAGTGTTAGAGACCCAGTACTTC.

A few counts support this clonotype. V gene TRBV7-3 combines with J gene TRBJ1-1; D is undetermined. CDR1 and CDR2 (germline): SGHTA, FQGTGA. V lost 2 bases, J lost 1 base, and 11 bases lay in between. The CDR3 spans 15 residues. CDR3 nucleotide sequence: TGTGCCAGCAGCTTATTGAGACGGCAGAACACTGAAGCTTTCTTT. Protein product: CASSLLRRQNTEAFF.